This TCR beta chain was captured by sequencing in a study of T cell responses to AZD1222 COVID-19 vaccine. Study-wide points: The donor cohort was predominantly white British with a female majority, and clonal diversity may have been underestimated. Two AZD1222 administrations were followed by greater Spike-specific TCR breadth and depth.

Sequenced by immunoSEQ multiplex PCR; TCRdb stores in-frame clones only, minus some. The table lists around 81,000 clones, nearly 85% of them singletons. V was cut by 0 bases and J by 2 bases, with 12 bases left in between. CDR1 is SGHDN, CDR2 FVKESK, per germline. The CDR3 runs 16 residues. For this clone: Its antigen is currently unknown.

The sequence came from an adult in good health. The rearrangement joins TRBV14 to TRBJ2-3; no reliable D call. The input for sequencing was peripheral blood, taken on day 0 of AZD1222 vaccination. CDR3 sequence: CASSQDLARNTDTQYF. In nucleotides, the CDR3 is TGTGCCAGCAGCCAAGATCTGGCGCGGAACACAGATACGCAGTATTTT.